This T cell receptor (beta chain) was identified during a study of cytomegalovirus exposure and HLA in healthy donors (dated by TCRdb to the late 2010s). Concerning the study at large: In an earlier analysis of under 600 of the donors, less than 350 Gb of sequence data and 120 million or so unique TCR beta sequences from about 179 million T cells were reported. Every discovery cohort repertoire had been produced on one sequencing platform. A later genetic analysis used genome-wide SNP genotypes for about 60% of the roughly 670 donors, treating that subset as a discovery cohort. In the later analysis, no new phenotypic data were used to find candidate immune exposures; instead, reliance was placed on TCR beta sequences and their occurrence across donors. An early release covering more than 500 HLA-typed donors comprised about 300 gigabases of sequencing data and around 86 million unique TCR sequences. Among the roughly 380 genotyped donors, 75% to 90% belonged to the genetic ancestry cluster associated with self-reported Caucasian donors. Because of strong linkage in the cohort, five DR-DQ haplotypes were treated as single units for association and clustering. Along with the roughly 670-subject first cohort, a separate validation cohort of around 110 different subjects was used. In a later analysis, previously published TCR beta repertoires from 550 to 750 donors were re-analyzed and high-resolution HLA genotyping was added so that TCR occurrence patterns could be studied. Typing coverage varied by locus: roughly 629-630 donors for A, B, C, DRB1 and DQB1; approximately 560 for DQA1; more than 600 for DPA1; approximately 490 for DPB1. HLA typing covered class I and class II loci at four-digit resolution. To predict cytomegalovirus infection status, the study combined high-throughput TCR immunosequencing, statistical association of individual TCRs with disease status, and machine learning. Among roughly 400 genotyped donors of the cohort, an average of about 220,000 unique TCR beta nucleotide sequences was sequenced per donor, of which 15% to 20% were non-productive. In an earlier analysis of more than 550 of the donors, high-throughput TCR beta sequencing was used to judge whether each TCR beta V gene segment behaved as functional or pseudogenic. Donor age, sex, ethnicity and CMV serostatus were collected together with the repertoire data. The study was designed to test whether signatures of past pathogen exposure could be identified by cataloging public T cell receptors. The T cell repertoires of around 670 subjects were profiled by immunosequencing and related to cytomegalovirus serostatus. Results and caveats for the whole study, not just this receptor: Some IMGT-functional V segments, including TRBV6-2 and TRBV6-3, could not be distinguished by the 87-base-pair reads and were therefore excluded. A total of fewer than 200 TCR beta chains were listed by the study as associated with cytomegalovirus. Across donors, most TCR sequences were observed very rarely, whereas some public TCRs were present in many individuals. A few of the identified cytomegalovirus-associated TCR beta chains were confirmed in vitro to be specific for cytomegalovirus antigens. Sequencing depth was assumed to be roughly uniform across donors in the presence/absence analyses, though that assumption may not hold. In a later analysis, TCR association rates were found to vary across HLA loci, with the most associated TCRs seen for DRB1 alleles and the fewest for HLA-C alleles. In an earlier analysis of roughly 560 of the donors, most TCR beta V segments were observed in productive rearrangements about 87% or about 30% of the time, broadly matching IMGT annotations. According to a later genetic analysis, donors in an Asian-associated ancestry cluster had fewer N-insertions in productive TCRs than the approximately 610-donor mean. In both the original and validation cohorts, the classifier was reported to diagnose cytomegalovirus status with high specificity and sensitivity. Linkage disequilibrium might explain the correlated functional status among segregating V segments, but an unknown experimental factor could not be ruled out. In a later analysis, HLA-associated TCR beta chains were found to be more clonally expanded and to have lower generation probabilities than equally common non-associated chains. When HLA alleles, especially DR and DQ, strongly co-occurred, TCR associations were difficult to assign to individual alleles. A cluster of highly shared sequence variants was judged likely to be a technical artifact of the sequencing pipeline. At a false discovery rate of 0.05, a later analysis linked 15,000 to 20,000 TCR beta sequences to specific HLA alleles. A further reported finding was that TCR beta sequences accurately predicted the HLA-A and HLA-B alleles for most subjects in the first cohort. Most CMV-associated TCR beta chains appeared to be HLA-restricted in a later analysis, and the HLA associations seemed to be driven largely by CMV exposure. Several of the top co-occurrence clusters appeared to be linked to parvovirus B19, influenza, CMV and Epstein-Barr virus, according to a later analysis. For the cohort, immune exposure information was limited to CMV serostatus. It was suggested by the authors that the approach could potentially be generalized to other disease states and immunological phenotypes. The earlier analysis of a few hundred of the donors excluded approximately 15 rarely observed V segments, including chromosome 9 orphons, because counts were too low. Only TCR beta chains were sequenced in this cohort, and the absence of alpha or paired-chain data limited detectable features. An association between a missense DCLRE1C variant and V-gene and J-gene trimming of TCR beta chains was found in a later genetic analysis and replicated in an independent cohort. Because HLA typing was missing for some donors at each locus, association tests included only the typed subset.

Receptor libraries were prepared by the immunoSEQ multiplex PCR assay. For the multiplex PCR, a mixture combining 60 forward primers for TCR Vbeta segments and 13 reverse primers for TCR Jbeta segments was used. Amplification of the CDR3 region of rearranged TCR beta genes was performed with a multiplex PCR assay on genomic DNA. Amplified TCR beta libraries were sequenced as 87-base-pair reads on the Illumina HiSeq System. The paper's processing steps were these. Across the roughly 700 repertoires, a later analysis counted 80 million or so unique TCR beta chains, around 10 million of which were shared by at least two donors. To remove PCR and sequencing errors, raw reads were error-corrected and collapsed into unique sequences using a nearest-neighbor algorithm that merged closely related sequences. CDR3 sequences were aligned to IMGT reference sequences to assign V, D and J gene segments. For a sequence to be retained, a match of at least six nucleotides to both a V gene segment and a J gene segment was required. A rearrangement was called productive if the CDR3 had no stop codons and remained in frame with V and J, and every other rearrangement was called non-productive. CDR3 was defined according to IMGT convention as the region running from the second conserved V-encoded cysteine to the conserved J-encoded phenylalanine. In an earlier analysis of around 540 of the donors, sequences lacking an unambiguous match to a single V gene segment were excluded. In an earlier analysis of 587 of the donors, a V segment was called functional when productive rearrangements were above 56.7%, and segregating when the standard deviation between donors exceeded 5%. A statistical classification framework was developed to diagnose cytomegalovirus status using the catalog of TCR beta chain sequences. V and J gene assignment, in a later analysis, came from comparing TCR nucleotide sequences with IMGT/GENE-DB human TR gene sequences. In a later analysis, CDR3 sequences and most-parsimonious VDJ recombination scenarios were assigned using the TCRdist pipeline. In a later analysis, each TCR beta chain was defined by its CDR3 amino acid sequence together with its V-gene family, and reads lacking a unique V-gene family were excluded. To address suspected cross-contamination and a sequencing artifact, a later analysis removed roughly 640 highly shared, low-generation-probability nucleotide sequences. For each public chain, a later analysis derived a clonal expansion index from normalized ranks of inferred template counts within each repertoire. In a later analysis, generation probabilities were computed with a VDJ recombination model fitted to out-of-frame rearrangements, and the resulting probabilities were checked against IGoR. Hypergeometric tests were used in a later analysis to score TCR-TCR, TCR-HLA and TCR-CMV co-occurrence, with a repertoire-size bias correction applied to the TCR pairs. To estimate false discovery rates, a later analysis permuted the HLA or CMV assignments 20 times. In a later analysis, co-occurring TCRs were grouped using DBSCAN, and TCRdist sequence similarity was added for clustering within HLA-allele-positive subsets. Co-occurrence clustering excluded repertoires with fewer than 30,000 or more than 120,000 public chains, plus five with anomalous nucleotide sharing. The clones in this table, taken by TCRdb from immuneACCESS, are in-frame only. Not every clone is retained; where verified, under half of the shortfall comes from an unresolved V gene, and the cause of the rest is unknown. Clone size and V and J calls were adopted from that table, with D and trimming inferred from the DNA. This sample lists 100,000 to 150,000 clones; approximately 80% were detected once. The ten largest clones add up to about 13% of the sample.

Comment on this clone: Its antigen is unknown. The sample holds no much larger clone one base away, and base qualities are not on file.

CDR1 and CDR2, looked up from the germline V gene, are SGHRS and YFSETQ. The CDR3 starts with the cysteine, ends with the phenylalanine, and has 16 residues. The CDR3 DNA has 48 bases and is translated from base 1. Cut back by 5 bases and 0 bases, the V and J ends lie 15 bases apart. The cohort comprised around 700 healthy bone marrow donors. All cohort members were sampled while nominally healthy, although unrecorded immune exposures were likely present. The donor was CMV seropositive and belonged to the group of 250 to 350 seropositive cohort members. A peripheral blood sample was provided by each donor, and peripheral blood mononuclear cells were used for TCR beta sequencing. The Qiagen DNeasy Blood Extraction Kit was used to extract genomic DNA from the blood cell samples.

The TCR sequence derives from a woman in her 40s in good health and CMV-seropositive. The rearrangement joined TRBV5-1 to TRBJ2-1; 6 matching bases give a weak D call of TRBD2. Sample: PBMCs. The nucleotide sequence is TGCGCCAGCAGATCCCCTAGCGTGAGCTCCTACAATGAGCAGTTCTTC. It specifies CASRSPSVSSYNEQFF.